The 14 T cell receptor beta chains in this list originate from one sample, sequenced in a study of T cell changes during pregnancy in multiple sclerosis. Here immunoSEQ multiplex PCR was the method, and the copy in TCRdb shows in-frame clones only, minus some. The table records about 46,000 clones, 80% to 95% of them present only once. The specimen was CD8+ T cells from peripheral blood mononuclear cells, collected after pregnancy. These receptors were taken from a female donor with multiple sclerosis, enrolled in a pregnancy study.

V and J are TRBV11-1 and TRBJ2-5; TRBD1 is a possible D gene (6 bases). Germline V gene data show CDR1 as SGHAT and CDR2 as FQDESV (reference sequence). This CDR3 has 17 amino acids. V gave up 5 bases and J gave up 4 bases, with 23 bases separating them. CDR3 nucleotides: TGTGCCAGCAGCCCGAGGGGTCCAGGGGAAAAAGGAGAGACCCAGTACTTC. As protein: CASSPRGPGEKGETQYF.

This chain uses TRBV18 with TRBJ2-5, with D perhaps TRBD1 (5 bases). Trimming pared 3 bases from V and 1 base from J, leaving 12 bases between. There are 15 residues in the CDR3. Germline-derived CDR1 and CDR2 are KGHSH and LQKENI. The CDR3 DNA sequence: TGTGCCAGCTCACCCAGGGTTGTCGCCCAAGAGACCCAGTACTTC. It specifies CASSPRVVAQETQYF.

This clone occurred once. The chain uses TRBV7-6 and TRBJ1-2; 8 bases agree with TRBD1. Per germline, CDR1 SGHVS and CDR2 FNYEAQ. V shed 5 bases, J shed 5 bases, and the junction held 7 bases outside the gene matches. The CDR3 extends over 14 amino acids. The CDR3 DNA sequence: TGTGCCAGCAGCCCCGGGACAGGAGTATATGGCTACACCTTC. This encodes CASSPGTGVYGYTF.

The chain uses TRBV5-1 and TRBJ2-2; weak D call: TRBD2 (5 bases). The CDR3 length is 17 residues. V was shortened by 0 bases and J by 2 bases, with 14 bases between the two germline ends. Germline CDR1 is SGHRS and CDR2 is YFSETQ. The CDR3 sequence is CASSLGSSGPNTGELFF. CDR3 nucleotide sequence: TGCGCCAGCAGCTTGGGATCAAGCGGACCTAACACCGGGGAGCTGTTTTTT.

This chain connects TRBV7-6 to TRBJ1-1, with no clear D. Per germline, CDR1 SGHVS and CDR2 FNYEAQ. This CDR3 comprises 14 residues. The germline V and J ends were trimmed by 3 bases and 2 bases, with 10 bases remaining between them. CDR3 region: CASSLGSSNTEAFF. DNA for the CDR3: TGTGCCAGCAGCTTGGGCAGTTCAAACACTGAAGCTTTCTTT.

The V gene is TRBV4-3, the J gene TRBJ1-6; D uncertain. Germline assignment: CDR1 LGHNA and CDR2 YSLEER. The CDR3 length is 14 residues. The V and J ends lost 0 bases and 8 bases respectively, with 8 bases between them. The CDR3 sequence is CASSQDPKDSPLHF. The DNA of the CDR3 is TGCGCCAGCAGCCAAGATCCTAAAGATTCACCCCTCCACTTT.

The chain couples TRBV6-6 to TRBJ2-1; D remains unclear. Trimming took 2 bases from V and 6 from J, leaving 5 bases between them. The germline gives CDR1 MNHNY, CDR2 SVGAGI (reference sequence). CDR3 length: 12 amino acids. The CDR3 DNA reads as TGTGCCAGCAGTTACGAGGTCAATGAGCAGTTCTTC. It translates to CASSYEVNEQFF.

The CDR3 bases are TGTGCCAGCAGTTTAGGAGCTTCCAACTCCTACGAGCAGTACTTC. It encodes CASSLGASNSYEQYF. The chain employs TRBV27 and TRBJ2-7; no reliable D call. CDR1 and CDR2 (germline): MNHEY, SMNVEV (reference sequence). Deletions cut 2 bases from V and 0 bases from J, with 11 bases between. The CDR3 extends over 15 amino acids.

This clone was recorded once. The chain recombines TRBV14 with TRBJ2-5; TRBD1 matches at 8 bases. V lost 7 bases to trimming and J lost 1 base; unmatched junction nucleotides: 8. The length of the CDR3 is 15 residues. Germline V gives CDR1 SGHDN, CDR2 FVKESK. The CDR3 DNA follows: TGTGCCAGCACCCCCGGACAGGGCGGCCAAGAGACCCAGTACTTC. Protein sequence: CASTPGQGGQETQYF. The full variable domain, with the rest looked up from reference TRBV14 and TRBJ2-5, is EAGVTQFPSHSVIEKGQTVTLRCDPISGHDNLYWYRRVMGKEIKFLLHFVKESKQDESGMPNNRFLAERTGGTYSTLKVQPAELEDSGVYFCASTPGQGGQETQYFGPGTRLLVL.

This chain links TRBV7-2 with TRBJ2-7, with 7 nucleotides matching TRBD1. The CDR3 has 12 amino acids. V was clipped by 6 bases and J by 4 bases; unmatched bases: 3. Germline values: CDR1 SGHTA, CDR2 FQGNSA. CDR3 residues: CASRGQLYEQYF. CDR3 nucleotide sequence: TGTGCCAGCAGGGGACAGTTATACGAGCAGTACTTC.

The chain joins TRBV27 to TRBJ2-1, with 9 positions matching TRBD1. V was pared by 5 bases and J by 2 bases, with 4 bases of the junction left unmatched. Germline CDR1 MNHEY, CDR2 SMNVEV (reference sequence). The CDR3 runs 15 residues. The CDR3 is CASSAGQGPYNEQFF. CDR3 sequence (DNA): TGTGCCAGCAGTGCGGGACAGGGACCCTACAATGAGCAGTTCTTC.

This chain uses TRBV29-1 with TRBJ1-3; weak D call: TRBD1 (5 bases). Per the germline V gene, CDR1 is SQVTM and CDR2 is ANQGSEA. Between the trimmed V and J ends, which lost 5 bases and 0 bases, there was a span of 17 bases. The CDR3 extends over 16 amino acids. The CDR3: CSVLEPTGYSGNTIYF. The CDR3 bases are TGCAGCGTTCTAGAACCAACAGGTTACTCTGGAAACACCATATATTTT. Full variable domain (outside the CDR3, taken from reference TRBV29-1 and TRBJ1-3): SAVISQKPSRDICQRGTSLTIQCQVDSQVTMMFWYRQQPGQSLTLIATANQGSEATYESGFVIDKFPISRPNLTFSTLTVSNMSPEDSSIYLCSVLEPTGYSGNTIYFGEGSWLTVV.

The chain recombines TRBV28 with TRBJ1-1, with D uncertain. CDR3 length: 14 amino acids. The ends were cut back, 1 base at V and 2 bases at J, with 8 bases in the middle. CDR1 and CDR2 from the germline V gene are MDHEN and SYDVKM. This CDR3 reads CASSLYRRNTEAFF. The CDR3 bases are TGTGCCAGCAGTTTATATAGGAGAAACACTGAAGCTTTCTTT.

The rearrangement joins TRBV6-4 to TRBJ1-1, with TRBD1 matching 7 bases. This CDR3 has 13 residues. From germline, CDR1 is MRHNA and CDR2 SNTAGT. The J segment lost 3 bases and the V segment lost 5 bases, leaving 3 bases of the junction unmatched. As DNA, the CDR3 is TGTGCCAGCAGTTTACAGGGGTACACTGAAGCTTTCTTT. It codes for CASSLQGYTEAFF.